Detailed here is one TCR beta chain. Its antigen is unidentified. This specimen belongs to a study of shared clonotypes between healthy human individuals. Overall study: Used for every donor were three CD4 naive, three CD4 memory, two CD8 naive and one CD8 memory plate. Findings of the study overall: How much donors shared clonotypes was expected to be affected by sequencing depth. Large sequencing depth failed to make sorted-subset sequencing complete, rarefaction showed.

Every subset's genomic DNA went evenly onto several immunoSEQ plates. This table comes from immunoSEQ multiplex PCR, and its TCRdb copy is limited to in-frame clones, with some not included. The data contain approximately 2.1 million clones, over 85% of them singletons. The specimen was naive CD4+ T cells from PBMCs. Subset specified: CD45RA+ positively selected. The receptor's source is a man aged 18 to 29 in good health. Some clones in this sample may be carry-over from other donors' samples.

The CDR3 loop is CASTSGQGAWETQYF. The CDR3 DNA is TGCGCCAGCACCTCTGGACAGGGTGCTTGGGAGACCCAGTACTTC. This chain connects TRBV5-1 to TRBJ2-5, with 8 bases that match TRBD1. V shed 6 bases and J 5 bases; nucleotides not matched to a gene: 12. This CDR3 has 15 amino acids. Germline V gene sequence: CDR1 SGHRS, CDR2 YFSETQ.